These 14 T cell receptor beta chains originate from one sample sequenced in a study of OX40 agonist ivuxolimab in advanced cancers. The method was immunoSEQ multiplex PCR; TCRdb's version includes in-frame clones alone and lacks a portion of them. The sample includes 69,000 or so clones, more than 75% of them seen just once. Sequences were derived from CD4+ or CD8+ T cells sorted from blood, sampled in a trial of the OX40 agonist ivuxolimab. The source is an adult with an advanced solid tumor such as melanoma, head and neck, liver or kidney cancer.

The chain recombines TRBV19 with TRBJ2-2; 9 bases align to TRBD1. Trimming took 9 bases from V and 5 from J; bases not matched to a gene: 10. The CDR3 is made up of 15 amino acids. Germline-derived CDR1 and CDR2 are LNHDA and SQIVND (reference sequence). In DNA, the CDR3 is TGTGCCAGCCGGGACAGGGAAAGGTTGACCGGGGAGCTGTTTTTT. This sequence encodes CASRDRERLTGELFF.

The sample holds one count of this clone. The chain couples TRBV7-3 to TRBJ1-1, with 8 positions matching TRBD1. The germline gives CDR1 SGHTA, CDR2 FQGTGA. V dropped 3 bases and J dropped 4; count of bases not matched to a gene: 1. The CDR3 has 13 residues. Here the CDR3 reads CASSFTGGTEAFF. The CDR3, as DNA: TGTGCCAGCAGCTTTACAGGGGGCACTGAAGCTTTCTTT.

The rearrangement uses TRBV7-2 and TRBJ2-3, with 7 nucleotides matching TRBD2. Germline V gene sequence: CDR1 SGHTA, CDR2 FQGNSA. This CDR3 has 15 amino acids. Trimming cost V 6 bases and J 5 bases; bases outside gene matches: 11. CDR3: CASSPQRGAIDTQYF. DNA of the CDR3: TGTGCCAGCAGTCCCCAGCGGGGTGCGATAGATACGCAGTATTTT.

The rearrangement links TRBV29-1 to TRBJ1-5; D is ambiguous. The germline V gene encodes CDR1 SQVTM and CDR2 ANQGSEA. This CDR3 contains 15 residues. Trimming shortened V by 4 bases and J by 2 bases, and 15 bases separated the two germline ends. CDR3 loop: CSVVGIGIGNQPQHF. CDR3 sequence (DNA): TGCAGCGTTGTTGGCATCGGAATAGGCAATCAGCCCCAGCATTTT.

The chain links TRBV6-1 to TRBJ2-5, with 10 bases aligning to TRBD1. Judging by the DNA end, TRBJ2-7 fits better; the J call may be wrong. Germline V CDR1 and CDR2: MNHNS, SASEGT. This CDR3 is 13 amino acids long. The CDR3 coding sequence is TGTGCCAGCAGAGACAGGGGGCGGTACGAGCAGTACTTC. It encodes CASRDRGRYEQYF.

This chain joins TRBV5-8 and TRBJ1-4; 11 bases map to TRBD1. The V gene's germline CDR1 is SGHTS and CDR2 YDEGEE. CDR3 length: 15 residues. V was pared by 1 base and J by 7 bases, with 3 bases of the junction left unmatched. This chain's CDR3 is CASSLPGTGGEKLFF. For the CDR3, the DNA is TGTGCCAGCAGCTTGCCGGGGACAGGGGGTGAAAAACTGTTTTTT.

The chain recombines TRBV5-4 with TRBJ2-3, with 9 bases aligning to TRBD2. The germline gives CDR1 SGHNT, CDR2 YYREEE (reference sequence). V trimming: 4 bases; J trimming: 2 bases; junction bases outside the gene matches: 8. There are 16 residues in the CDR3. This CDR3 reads CASSTPSGEFTDTQYF. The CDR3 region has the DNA TGTGCCAGCAGCACCCCTAGCGGGGAGTTCACAGATACGCAGTATTTT.

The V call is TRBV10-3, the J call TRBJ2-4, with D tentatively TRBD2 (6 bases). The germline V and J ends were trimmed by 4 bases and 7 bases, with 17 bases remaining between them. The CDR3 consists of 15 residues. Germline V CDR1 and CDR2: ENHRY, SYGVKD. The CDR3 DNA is TGTGCCATCAGTGCCTCGAGGTCGGAGGGGAACATTCAGTACTTC. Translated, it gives CAISASRSEGNIQYF.

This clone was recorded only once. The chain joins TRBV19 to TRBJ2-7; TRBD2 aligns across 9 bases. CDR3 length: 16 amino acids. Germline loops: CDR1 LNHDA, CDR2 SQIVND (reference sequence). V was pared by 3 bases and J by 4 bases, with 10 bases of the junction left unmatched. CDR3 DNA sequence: TGTGCCAGTAGTATCCGCCTAGCGGGAAACGGGTACGAGCAGTACTTC. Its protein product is CASSIRLAGNGYEQYF.

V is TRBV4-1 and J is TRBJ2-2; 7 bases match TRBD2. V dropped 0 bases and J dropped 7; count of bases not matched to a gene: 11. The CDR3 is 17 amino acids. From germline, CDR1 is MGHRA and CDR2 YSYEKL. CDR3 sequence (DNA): TGCGCCAGCAGCCAAGATCGCCTAGCGGTCGAGGGCGGGGAGCTGTTTTTT. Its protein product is CASSQDRLAVEGGELFF.

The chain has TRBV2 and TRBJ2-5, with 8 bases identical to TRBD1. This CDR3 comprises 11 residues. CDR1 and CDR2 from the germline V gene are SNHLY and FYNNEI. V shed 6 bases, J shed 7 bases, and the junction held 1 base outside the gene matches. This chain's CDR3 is CASRDRATQYF. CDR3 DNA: TGTGCCAGCAGGGACAGGGCGACCCAGTACTTC.

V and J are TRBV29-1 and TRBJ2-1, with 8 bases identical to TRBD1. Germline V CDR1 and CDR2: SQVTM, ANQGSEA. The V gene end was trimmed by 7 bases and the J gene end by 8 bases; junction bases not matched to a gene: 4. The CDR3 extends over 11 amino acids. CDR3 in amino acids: CSGDRGHEQFF. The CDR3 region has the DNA TGCAGCGGCGACAGGGGCCATGAGCAGTTCTTC.

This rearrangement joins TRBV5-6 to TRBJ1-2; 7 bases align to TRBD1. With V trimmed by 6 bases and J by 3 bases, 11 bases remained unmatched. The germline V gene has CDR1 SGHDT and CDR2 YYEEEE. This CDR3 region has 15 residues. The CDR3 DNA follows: TGTGCCAGCAAACCCAGGGGGGAGATCGACTATGGCTACACCTTC. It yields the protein CASKPRGEIDYGYTF.

The CDR3: CASSPIRTLYEQYF. The DNA of the CDR3 is TGTGCCAGCAGCCCCATCAGGACCCTCTACGAGCAGTACTTC. V gene TRBV7-4 combines with J gene TRBJ2-7; D is unresolved. Trimming took 5 bases from V and 3 from J, leaving 14 bases between them. CDR3 length: 14 amino acids. The germline gives CDR1 SGHVT, CDR2 SQSDAQ.